This TCR beta chain was sequenced for a study of T-cell reconstitution after alpha-beta-depleted transplantation in children. This clonotype turned up a few times. The CDR3 has 13 residues. Trimming removed 4 bases from V and 7 bases from J, with 15 bases in between. CDR1 and CDR2 from the germline V gene are SGDLS and YYNGEE. Preparation of the TCRbeta library involved a method that used unique molecular identifiers. TCRdb reanalysed the PCR reads using MiXCR and keeps one entry per CDR3 protein. Found here are some 500,000 distinct CDR3 sequences, 15% to 20% of them singletons; the top ten hold 3% to 4%.

This chain uses TRBV9 with TRBJ2-7; D might be TRBD2 (6 bases). This TCR derives from a human donor who donated a stem cell graft to a child with acute lymphoblastic leukemia. This material consisted of PBMCs from the stem cell graft donor, taken from the stem cell graft. The CDR3 region has the DNA TGTGCCAGCAGCCCGGGGGACCCGGGGGAGCAGTACTTC. Amino acid sequence: CASSPGDPGEQYF.